This T cell receptor (beta chain) was sequenced for a study of cytomegalovirus exposure and HLA in healthy donors. Trimming shortened V by 8 bases and J by 5 bases, and 13 bases separated the two germline ends. In germline, CDR1 is MNHNS, CDR2 SASEGT. The CDR3 runs 12 residues. Primers: 60 Vbeta forward and 13 Jbeta reverse. Repertoires were generated with immunoSEQ multiplex PCR, while TCRdb's copy carries only in-frame clones and drops some. The sample consists of 130,000 or so clones, over 70% of them appearing once. This sequence joins TRBV6-1 and TRBJ2-7; TRBD1 is a possible D gene (5 bases). The sample was PBMCs. The sequence was obtained from a woman younger than 35 in good health and CMV-seronegative. CDR3 sequence: CASGRATDEQYF. The CDR3 DNA reads TGTGCCAGCGGCAGGGCTACTGACGAGCAGTACTTC.